This T cell receptor (beta chain) stems from a study of T-cell memory formation after mild COVID-19 (dated by TCRdb to the early 2020s). About the full investigation: Most TCR sequence clusters were specific to one of the two donors. In a couple of donors, T-cell clones that expanded and contracted after mild COVID-19 were tracked by sequencing TCRalpha and TCRbeta repertoires over time. Two young, previously healthy adult volunteers made up the cohort, one male and one female. The paper as a whole reports these results and caveats: Whether the second-wave clones peaking on day 37 were SARS-CoV-2 specific was not confirmed. Only a couple of mild cases were covered by the study, and larger cohorts that include severe cases with pre-infection samples were considered necessary. Contracting CD4+ clones appeared mostly in the CM and EM memory subsets, whereas CD8+ clones were enriched in EMRA. From day 15 to 85, contracting clones showed balanced CD4/CD8 phenotypes, whereas a second wave of clones that expanded from day 15 to 37 leaned towards CD4+. Some responding clones were detected in pre-infection memory, which suggested that pre-existing cross-reactive memory T cells had joined the SARS-CoV-2 response.

In its sample, this clonotype was seen a few times. No antigen is known for it. Base quality data are lacking; no much larger clone is found one base away. Sequencing instrument: Illumina NovaSeq 6000. TCRalpha and TCRbeta cDNA libraries were constructed by 5'RACE with constant-segment primers, with sample barcodes and unique molecular identifiers being introduced. RNA was extracted from every sample with Trizol reagent. The libraries were amplified in two PCR steps, and the second step added a second sample barcode and Illumina TruSeq adapters. Sequencing of the libraries was done on an Illumina NovaSeq, producing 2 x 150 bp paired-end reads. The published analysis was carried out like this. With migec v1.2.7, reads were demultiplexed and then collapsed into UMI-guided consensus sequences. With mixcr v2.1.11, UMI consensuses were aligned to TRA and TRB V and J templates and assembled into clonotypes. A clonotype was counted as expanded or contracted only if both edgeR and NoisET called the change significant, with noise models trained on biological replicates. For edgeR calls, a false discovery rate-adjusted p below 0.01 and a log2 fold-change threshold of 1 were applied. As an exploratory analysis of dynamics, PCA with hierarchical clustering was applied to max-normalized trajectories of the 1000 most abundant clonotypes. The CD4 or CD8 phenotype of responding clones was assigned using the separately sequenced CD4+ and CD8+ repertoires. TCRdb reanalyzed the raw reads on its own, using fastp at Q25 for trimming and MiXCR for clone calling, and kept in-frame beta chains. Each CDR3 protein gets just one entry, which takes the most common genes and DNA from the rows behind it. The V and J calls shown here were made by TCRdb, not taken from the authors' results. For this sample there are 350,000 to 400,000 distinct CDR3 sequences; around a fifth appear just once. Under 15% of the sample belongs to the ten largest clones.

Ficoll-Paque density gradient centrifugation was the method used to isolate PBMCs. CDR1 and CDR2, per the germline V gene (reference sequence), are SEHNR and FQNEAQ. Unmatched junction bases come to 8, with V trimmed by 5 bases and J by 2 bases. The CDR3 covers 15 residues, taking in both the cysteine and the phenylalanine. Left in the record is the CDR3 DNA by itself, 45 bases read in frame from the first base. The sequence was obtained from an adult woman who had mild COVID-19 (a few samples of this study predate the infection). The sample titles of this study are shuffled in the database, so cell type and time point are left out; the donor was told from shared clones. What was sequenced was PBMCs or a T cell subset sorted from them (not recorded which). The sequence links TRBV7-9 to TRBJ2-7; TRBD1 fits 8 bases in the junction. The DNA is as follows: TGTGCCAGCAGCCAATACCGGGACAGGCCCTACGAGCAGTACTTC. It translates to CASSQYRDRPYEQYF.